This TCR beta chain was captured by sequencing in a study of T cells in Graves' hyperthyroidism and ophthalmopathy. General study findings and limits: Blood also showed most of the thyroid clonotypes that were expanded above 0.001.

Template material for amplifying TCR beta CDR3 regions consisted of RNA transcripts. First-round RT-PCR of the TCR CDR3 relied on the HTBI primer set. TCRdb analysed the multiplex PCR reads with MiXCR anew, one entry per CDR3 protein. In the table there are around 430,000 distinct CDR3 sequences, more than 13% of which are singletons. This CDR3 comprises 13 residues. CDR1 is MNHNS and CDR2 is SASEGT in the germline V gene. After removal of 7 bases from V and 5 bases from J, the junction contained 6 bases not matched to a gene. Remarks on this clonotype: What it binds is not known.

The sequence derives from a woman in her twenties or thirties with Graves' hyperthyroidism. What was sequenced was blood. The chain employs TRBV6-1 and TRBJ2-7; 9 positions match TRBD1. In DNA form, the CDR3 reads TGTGCCAGCATCCTGACAGGGGGAGACGAGCAGTACTTC. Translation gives CASILTGGDEQYF.